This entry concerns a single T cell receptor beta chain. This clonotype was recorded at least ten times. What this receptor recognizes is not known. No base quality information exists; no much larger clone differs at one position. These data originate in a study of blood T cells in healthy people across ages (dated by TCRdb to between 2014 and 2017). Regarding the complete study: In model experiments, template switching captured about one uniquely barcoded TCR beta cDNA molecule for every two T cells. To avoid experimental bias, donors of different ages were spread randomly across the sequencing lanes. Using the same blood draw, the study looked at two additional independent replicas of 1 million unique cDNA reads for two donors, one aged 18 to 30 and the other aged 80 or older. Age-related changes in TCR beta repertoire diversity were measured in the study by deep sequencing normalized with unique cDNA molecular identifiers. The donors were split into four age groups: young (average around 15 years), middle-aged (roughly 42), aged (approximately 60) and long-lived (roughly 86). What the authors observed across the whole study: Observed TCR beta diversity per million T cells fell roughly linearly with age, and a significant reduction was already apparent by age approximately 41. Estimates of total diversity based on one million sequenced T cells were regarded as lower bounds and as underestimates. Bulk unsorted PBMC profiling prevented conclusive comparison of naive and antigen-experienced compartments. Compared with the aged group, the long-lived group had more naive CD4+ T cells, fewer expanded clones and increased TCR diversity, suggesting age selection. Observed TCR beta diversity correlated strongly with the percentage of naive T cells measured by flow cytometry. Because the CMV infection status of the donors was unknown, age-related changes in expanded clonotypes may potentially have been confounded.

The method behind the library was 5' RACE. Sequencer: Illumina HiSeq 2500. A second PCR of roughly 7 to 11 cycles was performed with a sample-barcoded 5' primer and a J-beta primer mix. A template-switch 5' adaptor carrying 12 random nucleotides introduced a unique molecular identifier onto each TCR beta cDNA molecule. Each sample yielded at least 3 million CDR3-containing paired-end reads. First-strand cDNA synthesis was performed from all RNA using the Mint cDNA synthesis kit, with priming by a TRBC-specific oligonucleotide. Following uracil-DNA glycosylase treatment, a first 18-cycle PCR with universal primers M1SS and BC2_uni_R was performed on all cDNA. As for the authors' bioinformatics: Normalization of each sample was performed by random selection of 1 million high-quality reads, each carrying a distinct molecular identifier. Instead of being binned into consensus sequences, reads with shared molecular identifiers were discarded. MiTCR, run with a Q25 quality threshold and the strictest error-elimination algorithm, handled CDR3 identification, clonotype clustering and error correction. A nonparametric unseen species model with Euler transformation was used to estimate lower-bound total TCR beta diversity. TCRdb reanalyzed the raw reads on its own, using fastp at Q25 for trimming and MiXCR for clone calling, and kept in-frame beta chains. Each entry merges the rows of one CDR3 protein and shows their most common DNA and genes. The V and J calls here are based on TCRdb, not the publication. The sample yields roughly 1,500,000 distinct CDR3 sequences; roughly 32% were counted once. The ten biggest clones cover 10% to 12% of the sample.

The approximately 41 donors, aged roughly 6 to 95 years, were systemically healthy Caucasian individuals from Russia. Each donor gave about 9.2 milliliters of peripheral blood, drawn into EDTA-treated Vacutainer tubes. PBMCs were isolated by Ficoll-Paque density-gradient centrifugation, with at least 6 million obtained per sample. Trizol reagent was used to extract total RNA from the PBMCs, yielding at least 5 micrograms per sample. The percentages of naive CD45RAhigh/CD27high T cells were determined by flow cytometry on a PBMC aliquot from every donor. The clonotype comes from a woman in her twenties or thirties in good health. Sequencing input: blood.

The CDR3 region reads CASSPTGTSGAYEQYF. The DNA is as follows: TGTGCCAGCAGCCCGACCGGGACTAGCGGGGCCTACGAGCAGTACTTC. This chain joins TRBV7-2 to TRBJ2-7, and 13 junctional nucleotides match TRBD2. Compared with germline, V lacks 5 bases and J lacks 2 bases; bases without a gene match: 6. The CDR3 measures 16 amino acids from cysteine to phenylalanine. Only the CDR3 portion is preserved as DNA: 48 bases, with reading frame beginning at the first base. Taken from the germline V gene, the CDR1 and CDR2 loops are SGHTA and FQGNSA.